Following are 20 T cell receptor beta chains from one sample sequenced in a study of human T cells and chemical hapten exposure (dated by TCRdb to the early 2020s). The library relied on RACE. Sequencing used a NextSeq 500. TCRdb handled the public reads itself, with Q25 trimming in fastp and clone calling in MiXCR, and kept productive beta chains. A single entry per CDR3 protein holds the most common genes and DNA from its merged rows. Across this sample there are over 35,000 distinct CDR3 sequences, with 4% seen only once. The top ten clonotypes cover around 26% of the sample. The sample's time point, from its label and the paper: patch test 1, 2 weeks after DPC sensitization. Interpreted using the paper, the treatment or condition label stands for: therapeutic diphenylcyclopropenone sensitization with weekly scalp DPC. Total RNA was extracted from unfractionated whole blood collected in Tempus Blood RNA tubes.

The specimen was whole blood, collected in connection with sensitization to the hapten diphenylcyclopropenone (DPC). Receptors originate from a man aged 45 to 65 with alopecia areata. Some clones in this sample may be carry-over from other donors' samples.

The table lists this clonotype with many counts. The chain employs TRBV5-4 and TRBJ2-3; either TRBD1 or TRBD2 may supply D (5 bases each). Germline V CDR1 and CDR2: SGHNT, YYREEE (reference sequence). V lost 0 bases and J lost 4, with 12 bases in between. This CDR3 is 15 amino acids long. CDR3 DNA sequence: TGTGCCAGCAGCTTGGAAAGGGACCCGGCAGATACGCAGTATTTT. Translated: CASSLERDPADTQYF.

Ten or more counts support this clonotype. This sequence joins TRBV29-1 and TRBJ2-5; 7 bases map to TRBD1. The CDR3 has 14 residues. Germline CDR1 is SQVTM and CDR2 is ANQGSEA. V lost 4 bases to trimming and J lost 0 bases; unmatched junction nucleotides: 5. For the CDR3, the DNA is TGCAGCGTTGTAACACAGGGGCACCAAGAGACCCAGTACTTC. Protein sequence: CSVVTQGHQETQYF.

The table lists this clonotype with many counts. The rearrangement joins TRBV7-2 to TRBJ2-3; unclear D gene. The ends were cut back, 1 base at V and 7 bases at J, with 6 bases in the middle. The CDR3 length is 12 residues. Germline lookup yields CDR1 SGHTA and CDR2 FQGNSA. The CDR3 reads CASSLEANTQYF. The DNA for the CDR3 is TGTGCCAGCAGCTTAGAAGCAAATACGCAGTATTTT.

At least ten counts were recorded for this clonotype. This chain connects TRBV28 to TRBJ2-7; D gene uncertain. V was clipped by 5 bases and J by 0 bases, with 14 bases between them. There are 15 residues in the CDR3. CDR1 and CDR2 from the germline V gene are MDHEN and SYDVKM. Written as DNA, the CDR3 is TGTGCCAGCAGTCTGGACGGATCCGTCTCCTACGAGCAGTACTTC. The encoded protein is CASSLDGSVSYEQYF.

This clonotype showed up many times. V usage is TRBV7-3 and J usage is TRBJ2-1; D not certain. V dropped 5 bases and J dropped 9 bases, with 20 bases sitting between them. The CDR3 runs 15 residues. The germline V gene encodes CDR1 SGHTA and CDR2 FQGTGA. The CDR3 loop reads CASSPGLPRIGEQFF. The CDR3 DNA reads TGTGCCAGCAGCCCTGGGTTGCCCCGAATAGGTGAGCAGTTCTTC.

This clonotype was seen at least ten times. This chain uses TRBV20-1 with TRBJ1-5, with D unclear. The V gene lost 3 bases and the J gene lost 6 bases, with 12 bases spanning the gap. Germline CDR1 is DFQATT and CDR2 is SNEGSKA (reference sequence). This CDR3 has 13 residues. The CDR3: CSASWFSRQPQHF. In DNA form, the CDR3 reads TGCAGTGCTAGCTGGTTTTCGCGTCAGCCCCAGCATTTT.

In regard to this clonotype: No conserved phenylalanine or tryptophan is present at the end of the CDR3, so a read error is the likely explanation. V and J are TRBV20-1 and TRBJ1-2; 11 bases agree with TRBD1. The CDR3 is 14 amino acids. V lost 3 bases, J lost 2 bases, and 2 bases stayed unmatched. CDR1 is DFQATT and CDR2 is SNEGSKA in the germline V gene (reference sequence). CDR3 amino acids: CSASRTGGNYGYTL. In nucleotides, the CDR3 is TGCAGTGCTAGCCGGACAGGGGGCAACTATGGCTACACCTTA.

This clonotype was picked up many times. The chain joins TRBV5-1 to TRBJ2-4, with no clear D. The CDR3 extends over 14 amino acids. Trimming shortened V by 3 bases and J by 0 bases, and 7 bases separated the two germline ends. Germline V gene sequence: CDR1 SGHRS, CDR2 YFSETQ. The CDR3 coding sequence is TGCGCCAGCAGCTACGATGGAGCCAAAAACATTCAGTACTTC. Translating gives CASSYDGAKNIQYF.

In this sample, this clonotype turned up many times. The chain is built from TRBV2 and TRBJ2-3; 7 nucleotides match TRBD2. Germline CDR1 and CDR2: SNHLY and FYNNEI. CDR3 size: 14 residues. Unmatched junction bases numbered 6, after V lost 4 bases and J lost 5 bases. The CDR3 DNA reads TGTGCCAGCAGTGTGGCAGGGAGGGGAGATACGCAGTATTTT. It yields the protein CASSVAGRGDTQYF.

This clonotype has at least ten counts. The chain uses TRBV27 and TRBJ2-3; 8 bases fit TRBD2. This CDR3 region has 18 residues. Germline V lookup: CDR1 MNHEY, CDR2 SMNVEV (reference sequence). Trimming cost V 5 bases and J 0 bases; bases outside gene matches: 13. The CDR3 loop is CASSLSPLAEISTDTQYF. In DNA, the CDR3 is TGTGCCAGCAGTCTAAGCCCACTAGCGGAGATAAGCACAGATACGCAGTATTTT.

This clonotype has ten or more counts. The chain couples TRBV3-1 to TRBJ1-1; the D gene is possibly TRBD1 (6 bases). The germline V gene has CDR1 LGHDT and CDR2 YNNKEL (reference sequence). This CDR3 has 15 amino acids. The V gene lost 1 base and the J gene lost 1 base, with 10 bases spanning the gap. CDR3 region: CASSQGGGGNTEAFF. DNA for the CDR3: TGTGCCAGCAGCCAAGGTGGGGGCGGGAACACTGAAGCTTTCTTT. Complete variable domain (other parts from reference TRBV3-1 and TRBJ1-1): DTAVSQTPKYLVTQMGNDKSIKCEQNLGHDTMYWYKQDSKKFLKIMFSYNNKELIINETVPNRFSPKSPDKAHLNLHINSLELGDSAVYFCASSQGGGGNTEAFFGQGTRLTVV.

At least ten counts were recorded for this clonotype. The chain links TRBV12-3 or TRBV12-4 to TRBJ2-1; TRBD2 agrees at 9 bases. The CDR3 has 18 residues. Germline trimming cut 3 bases from V and 6 bases from J; bases unmatched to any gene: 15. CDR3 nucleotides: TGTGCCAGCAGTTTTCGCCTAGCGGGGATGTCCCTTCCCAATGAGCAGTTCTTC. It translates to CASSFRLAGMSLPNEQFF.

This clonotype was recorded many times. This chain joins TRBV6-6 and TRBJ1-1; D possibly corresponds to TRBD1 (6 bases). The V end was cut by 5 bases, the J end by 11 bases, with 24 bases between. The germline CDR1 and CDR2 sequences are MNHNY and SVGAGI (reference sequence). This CDR3 contains 15 residues. The CDR3 sequence: CASSGPLGITQGAFF. CDR3 bases: TGTGCCAGCAGTGGCCCGCTCGGGATCACTCAGGGGGCTTTCTTT.

This clonotype has at least ten counts. CDR3 loop: CASSVVQGGQETQYF. For the CDR3, the DNA is TGTGCCAGCAGCGTAGTCCAGGGGGGACAAGAGACCCAGTACTTC. The chain links TRBV9 to TRBJ2-5, with D perhaps matching TRBD1 (7 bases). From germline, CDR1 is SGDLS and CDR2 YYNGEE. V gave up 0 bases and J gave up 2 bases, with 11 bases separating them. The CDR3 spans 15 residues.

This clonotype was recorded many times. The chain recombines TRBV5-1 with TRBJ1-5; D not certain. The CDR3 has 14 amino acids. Germline CDR1 reads SGHRS; CDR2 reads YFSETQ. V shed 0 bases and J shed 4 bases, with 8 bases lying between them. CDR3 in amino acids: CASSLVAGNQPQHF. CDR3 bases: TGCGCCAGCAGCTTGGTGGCGGGAAATCAGCCCCAGCATTTT.

The V call is TRBV20-1, the J call TRBJ2-5; 7 nucleotides agree with TRBD2. Germline CDR1 DFQATT, CDR2 SNEGSKA (reference sequence). Unmatched junction bases numbered 2, after V lost 5 bases and J lost 5 bases. This CDR3 region has 11 residues. CDR3 nucleotides: TGCAGTGCTTGGGACTACGAGACCCAGTACTTC. Amino acids: CSAWDYETQYF.

This clonotype was seen at least ten times. The chain uses TRBV4-3 and TRBJ2-7; TRBD2 matches at 9 bases. This CDR3 region has 16 residues. Per the germline V gene, CDR1 is LGHNA and CDR2 is YSLEER. V gave up 0 bases and J gave up 3 bases; unmatched junction bases: 6. As DNA, the CDR3 is TGCGCCAGCAGCCAAGACGGGACTAGCCCTTTCTACGAGCAGTACTTC. It encodes CASSQDGTSPFYEQYF.

The J gene is TRBJ2-3, the V gene TRBV11-2, with D perhaps matching TRBD1 (5 bases). V was pared by 3 bases and J by 4 bases, with 23 bases between. Germline lookup yields CDR1 SGHAT and CDR2 FQNNGV. This CDR3 has 18 residues. The CDR3: CASSFRLGHGPGADTQYF. The DNA for the CDR3 is TGTGCCAGCAGCTTCAGGCTAGGACACGGCCCTGGGGCAGATACGCAGTATTTT.

This clonotype was detected only a few times. This chain links TRBV7-2 with TRBJ2-5; 7 bases match TRBD2. In germline, CDR1 is SGHTA, CDR2 FQGNSA. This CDR3 comprises 18 residues. V trimming: 2 bases; J trimming: 5 bases; junction bases outside the gene matches: 17. This CDR3 reads CASSLFPRAGLRGETQYF. As DNA, the CDR3 is TGTGCCAGCAGCTTATTCCCACGAGCGGGACTCCGGGGGGAGACCCAGTACTTC.

This clonotype was seen many times. This chain links TRBV24-1 with TRBJ2-3; 7 nucleotides align to TRBD2. Germline CDR1 is KGHDR and CDR2 is SFDVKD. V was clipped by 5 bases and J by 5 bases; unmatched bases: 6. CDR3 length: 14 residues. CDR3 sequence reads: CATSAGGSGDTQYF. The CDR3 nucleotides read TGTGCCACCAGTGCGGGCGGGAGTGGAGATACGCAGTATTTT.